This T cell receptor (beta chain) was observed in a study of response to subunit inactivated influenza vaccine. Study outcomes and limitations: Researchers suggested that each seasonal influenza vaccination recruits few new T cells.

V lost 6 bases and J 0 bases, leaving 4 bases between the germline ends. CDR3 size: 12 residues. The germline V gene encodes CDR1 MNHEY and CDR2 SMNVEV (reference sequence). This clonotype was recorded a few times. The antigen is unknown. A much larger clone sits a single nucleotide away, making a read error possible. TCRdb redid the calling of the RT-PCR reads with MiXCR, one entry per CDR3 protein. This table holds about 150,000 distinct CDR3 sequences, about 10% found once. J is TRBJ2-3 and V is TRBV27, with D unresolved. Source: CD8+ T cells sorted from PBMCs, taken less than 30 months after vaccination. This sequence was found in a man aged 50-75 years who received an inactivated influenza vaccine. As DNA, the CDR3 is TGTGCCAGCAGGTCTAGCACAGATACGCAGTATTTT. It encodes CASRSSTDTQYF.